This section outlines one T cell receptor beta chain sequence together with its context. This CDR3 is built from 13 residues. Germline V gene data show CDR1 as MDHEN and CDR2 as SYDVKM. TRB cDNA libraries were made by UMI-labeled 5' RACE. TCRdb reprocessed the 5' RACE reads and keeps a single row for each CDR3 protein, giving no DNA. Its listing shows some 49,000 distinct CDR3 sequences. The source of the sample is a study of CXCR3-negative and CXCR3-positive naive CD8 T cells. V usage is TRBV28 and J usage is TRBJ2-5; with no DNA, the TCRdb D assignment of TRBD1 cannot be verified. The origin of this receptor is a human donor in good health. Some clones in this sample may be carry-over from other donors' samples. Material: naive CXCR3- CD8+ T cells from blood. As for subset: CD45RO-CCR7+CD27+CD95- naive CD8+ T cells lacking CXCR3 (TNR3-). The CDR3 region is CASSSGLRETQYF.